The next 12 T cell receptor beta chains were all read from a single sample in a study of cytomegalovirus exposure and HLA in healthy donors. 13 Jbeta primers and 60 Vbeta primers were used for the PCR. Sequencing was performed with immunoSEQ multiplex PCR; in TCRdb, only in-frame clones are kept and a portion is missing. Altogether over 150,000 clones are present, approximately 77% being singletons, with the ten largest covering around 1.5%. Sequenced input: PBMCs. Receptors originate from a man aged 18 to 29 in good health and CMV-seronegative.

CDR3 protein: CASSILAGGVAGGELFF. The CDR3, as DNA: TGTGCCAGTAGTATCCTAGCGGGAGGTGTAGCGGGCGGGGAGCTGTTTTTT. The chain links TRBV19 to TRBJ2-2; 11 bases align to TRBD2. This CDR3 contains 17 residues. The junction had 10 bases not matched to a gene; V was cut back by 3 bases and J by 7 bases. Germline assignment: CDR1 LNHDA and CDR2 SQIVND (reference sequence).

This chain links TRBV5-1 with TRBJ2-6, with D perhaps matching TRBD1 (6 bases). The CDR3 has 14 amino acids. V was cut by 0 bases and J by 18 bases, with 19 bases left in between. Germline V gene data show CDR1 as SGHRS and CDR2 as YFSETQ. This chain's CDR3 is CASSLGMSNRERTF. CDR3 nucleotide sequence: TGCGCCAGCAGCTTGGGGATGTCTAACAGGGAACGGACTTTC.

This chain links TRBV27 with TRBJ2-7; 12 bases are shared with TRBD1. Trimming took 3 bases from V and 5 from J; bases not matched to a gene: 8. CDR1 is MNHEY, CDR2 SMNVEV, per germline (reference sequence). The length of the CDR3 is 16 residues. CDR3 sequence (DNA): TGTGCCAGCAGTTTGGGCTCCGGGACAGGGGGCAACGAGCAGTACTTC. Translated: CASSLGSGTGGNEQYF.

The chain employs TRBV4-3 and TRBJ1-2, with TRBD1 matching over 7 bases. With V trimmed by 3 bases and J by 4 bases, 8 bases remained unmatched. Per the germline V gene, CDR1 is LGHNA and CDR2 is YSLEER. This CDR3 has 15 amino acids. CDR3 amino acids: CASSHDRAEFYGYTF. In DNA form, the CDR3 reads TGCGCCAGCAGCCATGACAGGGCCGAATTCTATGGCTACACCTTC.

CDR3 amino acids: CASSRSGTGANEQFF. CDR3 coding DNA: TGTGCCAGCAGCCGGTCCGGGACAGGGGCCAATGAGCAGTTCTTC. V usage is TRBV7-6 and J usage is TRBJ2-1; 10 bases fit TRBD1. CDR1 is SGHVS, CDR2 FNYEAQ, per germline. V dropped 5 bases and J dropped 6; count of bases not matched to a gene: 7. There are 15 residues in the CDR3.

The gene calls are TRBV1 and TRBJ2-1; the D segment call TRBD2 is taken from the table without a DNA check. TRBV1 is listed as a pseudogene. The CDR3 loop spans 14 amino acids. CDR3 residues: CTSSHELYYNEQFF. The CDR3 bases are TGCACCAGCAGCCACGAACTATACTACAATGAGCAGTTCTTC.

The chain employs TRBV27 and TRBJ1-1; D remains ambiguous. The germline gives CDR1 MNHEY, CDR2 SMNVEV (reference sequence). Trimming cost V 6 bases and J 9 bases, with 17 bases left between them. This CDR3 is built from 13 residues. CDR3 protein: CASRGRSTDKAFF. Written as DNA, the CDR3 is TGTGCCAGCAGAGGCCGCAGCACCGACAAAGCTTTCTTT.

CDR3 protein: CASSPSGNEQFF. DNA of the CDR3: TGCGCCAGCAGCCCCTCGGGGAATGAGCAGTTCTTC. The rearrangement uses TRBV4-3 and TRBJ2-1, with D possibly matching TRBD2 (5 bases). Trimming took 4 bases from V and 7 from J, leaving 8 bases between them. The CDR3 sequence is 12 residues long. The germline V gene has CDR1 LGHNA and CDR2 YSLEER.

With regard to this clone: The sample contains more than one DNA sequence encoding this CDR3. This chain joins TRBV28 and TRBJ1-2, with 9 nucleotides matching TRBD1. V lost 8 bases, J lost 8 bases, and 15 bases stayed unmatched. The CDR3 consists of 15 residues. Germline V gene data show CDR1 as MDHEN and CDR2 as SYDVKM. DNA of the CDR3: TGTGCCAGCGACGGAGGGGGACAGGGATTAGAGGGCTACACCTTC. Translated, it gives CASDGGGQGLEGYTF.

The chain has TRBV6-6 and TRBJ2-5, with D possibly TRBD1 on 5 matching bases. The J call may be incorrect, as the DNA end agrees better with TRBJ2-7. This CDR3 region has 12 residues. In germline, CDR1 is MNHNY, CDR2 SVGAGI (reference sequence). In DNA form, the CDR3 reads TGTGCCAGCAGTGAGACAGTCTCCGAGCAGTACTTC. It yields the protein CASSETVSEQYF.

The gene calls are TRBV4-1 and TRBJ1-1, with 7 bases identical to TRBD1. Germline CDR1 reads MGHRA; CDR2 reads YSYEKL. Unmatched junction bases numbered 7, after V lost 0 bases and J lost 3 bases. This CDR3 spans 16 amino acids. The CDR3 sequence: CASSQEQGSMYTEAFF. For the CDR3, the DNA is TGCGCCAGCAGCCAAGAACAGGGGTCTATGTACACTGAAGCTTTCTTT.

V usage is TRBV5-1 and J usage is TRBJ1-4; 11 bases fit TRBD1. Germline loops: CDR1 SGHRS, CDR2 YFSETQ. V trimming: 4 bases; J trimming: 0 bases; junction bases outside the gene matches: 5. The CDR3 runs 17 residues. Here the CDR3 reads CASSDRGQGATNEKLFF. In nucleotides, the CDR3 is TGCGCCAGCAGCGATCGGGGACAGGGGGCAACTAATGAAAAACTGTTTTTT. Filled out from reference TRBV5-1 and TRBJ1-4, the complete variable domain reads KAGVTQTPRYLIKTRGQQVTLSCSPISGHRSVSWYQQTPGQGLQFLFEYFSETQRNKGNFPGRFSGRQFSNSRSEMNVSTLELGDSALYLCASSDRGQGATNEKLFFGSGTQLSVL.